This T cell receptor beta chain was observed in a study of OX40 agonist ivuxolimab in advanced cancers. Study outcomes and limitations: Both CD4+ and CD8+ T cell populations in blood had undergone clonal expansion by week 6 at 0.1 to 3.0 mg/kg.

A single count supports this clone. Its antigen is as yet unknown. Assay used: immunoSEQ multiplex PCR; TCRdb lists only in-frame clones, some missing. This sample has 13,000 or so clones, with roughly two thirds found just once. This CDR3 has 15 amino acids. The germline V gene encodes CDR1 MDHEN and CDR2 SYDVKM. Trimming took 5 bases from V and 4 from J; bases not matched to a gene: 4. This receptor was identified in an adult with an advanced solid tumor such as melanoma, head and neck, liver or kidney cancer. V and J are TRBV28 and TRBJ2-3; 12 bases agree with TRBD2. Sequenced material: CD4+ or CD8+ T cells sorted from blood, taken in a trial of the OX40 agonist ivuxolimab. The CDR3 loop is CASSATSGSADTQYF. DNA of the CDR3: TGTGCCAGCAGTGCGACTAGCGGGAGTGCAGATACGCAGTATTTT.